The sequence of this T cell receptor (beta chain) was determined in a study of cytomegalovirus exposure and HLA in healthy donors. The study's findings and limits: Later analysis associated a missense DCLRE1C variant with TCR beta V- and J-gene trimming.

This clone is a singleton in its sample. Its antigen is undetermined. V lost 4 bases and J lost 0, with 6 bases in between. The CDR3 extends over 13 amino acids. The germline V gene encodes CDR1 SGHTA and CDR2 FQGNSA. The PCR was carried out with 60 Vbeta primers and 13 Jbeta primers. Libraries were prepared by immunoSEQ multiplex PCR; TCRdb keeps only in-frame clonotypes and omits some of them. The top ten clones hold around 3.2% of a sample with more than 80,000 clones, about four fifths of them seen once. The specimen sequenced was PBMCs. The sequence was obtained from a female donor in good health and CMV-seropositive. The chain is built from TRBV7-2 and TRBJ2-5; D possibly corresponds to TRBD1 (6 bases). CDR3 bases: TGTGCCAGCAGCTGGACAGACCAAGAGACCCAGTACTTC. This sequence encodes CASSWTDQETQYF.